This TCR beta chain was sequenced during a study of human T cells and chemical hapten exposure. On the study more broadly: Small differences in pooled library volume mainly drove the variation in TCR yields per sample.

Study results and caveats: DPC sensitization produced no change in TCRs with frequency above 1 in 1000.

Someone pulled total RNA out of unfractionated whole blood. The CDR3 is 14 amino acids. Trimming pared 5 bases from V and 6 bases from J, leaving 16 bases between. CDR1 and CDR2 (germline): SGHTA, FQGNSA. This clonotype was counted only a few times. Its antigen remains unidentified. The library labeled individual cDNA molecules by adding unique molecular identifiers to them. In the authors' methods: Sequenced samples showed a median of approximately 100,000 TCRs each, with counts running from approximately 20,000 to 700,000. TCRdb fed the 5' RACE reads into MiXCR, producing one record per CDR3 protein. TCRdb assigned the V and J calls; the authors' analysis was not used. The sample has about 140,000 distinct CDR3 sequences; roughly 4.1% are singletons.

The TCR comes from a female donor in good health. The chain carries TRBV7-2 and TRBJ1-2; D gene uncertain. The CDR3 here is CASSPLRANDGYTF. In DNA form, the CDR3 reads TGTGCCAGCAGCCCCTTGAGGGCCAACGATGGCTACACCTTC.